Presented here are 20 T cell receptor beta chains from one specimen sequenced in a study of regulatory T cells in long-lasting Graves disease. Combining iRepertoire HTBI primers with Arm-PCR of CDR3 regions, the authors built TCR beta libraries. TCRdb reprocessed the multiplex PCR reads with MiXCR, giving one entry per CDR3 protein. There are a few hundred thousand distinct CDR3 sequences in the sample; roughly 23% occur only once, and 10% to 15% lies in the top ten. Time point denoted: persistent/refractory GD, antithyroid drugs over 5 years with positive TRAb. Extracted RNA from PBMCs served as the source of the TCR library. Here the sequenced sample was peripheral blood mononuclear cells (PBMCs), taken when the disease was refractory, from a patient treated with antithyroid drugs. The source is a female donor with Graves disease.

This clonotype was observed many times. The genes are TRBV7-9 and TRBJ1-2; D may be TRBD1 (5 bases). Germline V gene data show CDR1 as SEHNR and CDR2 as FQNEAQ (reference sequence). V lost 5 bases to trimming and J lost 6 bases, with 16 bases between them. The CDR3 is 14 amino acids. This CDR3 is CASSRDQGRDGYTF. CDR3 sequence (DNA): TGTGCCAGCAGCCGAGACCAGGGCAGGGATGGCTACACCTTC.

This clonotype was counted at least ten times. The chain carries TRBV2 and TRBJ1-2, with TRBD1 as a possible D gene (6 bases). Germline V gene sequence: CDR1 SNHLY, CDR2 FYNNEI. The CDR3 extends over 11 amino acids. V lost 10 bases to trimming and J lost 6 bases, with 12 bases between them. The CDR3 DNA sequence: TGTGCCACCACAGGGAGGAATGGCTACACCTTC. Translated: CATTGRNGYTF. The full variable domain, in which reference TRBV2 and TRBJ1-2 provide the parts outside the CDR3, is EPEVTQTPSHQVTQMGQEVILRCVPISNHLYFYWYRQILGQKVEFLVSFYNNEISEKSEIFDDQFSVERPDGSNFTLKIRSTKLEDSAMYFCATTGRNGYTFGSGTRLTVV.

The chain couples TRBV4-2 to TRBJ2-7; D possibly corresponds to TRBD1 (6 bases). Germline-derived CDR1 and CDR2 are LGHNA and YNFKEQ. CDR3 length: 15 residues. V was cut by 4 bases and J by 0 bases, with 13 bases left in between. The CDR3 is CASSPPGQPSYEQYF. The CDR3 coding sequence is TGTGCCAGCAGCCCACCCGGACAGCCCTCCTACGAGCAGTACTTC.

A few counts support this clonotype. The chain carries TRBV9 and TRBJ1-1; tentatively, D is TRBD1 (5 bases). V shed 0 bases and J shed 1 base, with 7 bases lying between them. The CDR3 spans 14 residues. Germline V gene sequence: CDR1 SGDLS, CDR2 YYNGEE. CDR3 sequence (DNA): TGTGCCAGCAGCGTAGTCGGACAGAACACTGAAGCTTTCTTT. Its translation is CASSVVGQNTEAFF.

The genes are TRBV7-9 and TRBJ2-7; D remains ambiguous. V lost 5 bases to trimming and J lost 11 bases, with 13 bases between them. Germline V gives CDR1 SEHNR, CDR2 FQNEAQ (reference sequence). The CDR3 extends over 11 amino acids. CDR3 sequence reads: CASSADTDKYF. The CDR3 DNA follows: TGTGCCAGCAGCGCTGACACGGATAAGTACTTC.

The V and J genes are TRBV6-5 and TRBJ2-2, with TRBD2 as a possible D gene (5 bases). The germline V gene has CDR1 MNHEY and CDR2 SVGAGI. The CDR3 runs 17 residues. Trimming took off 0 bases at V and 14 bases at J, with 25 bases between the two ends. Here the CDR3 reads CASSYSEAHVPVQPLFF. The DNA of the CDR3 is TGTGCCAGCAGTTACTCGGAGGCTCATGTCCCCGTACAGCCCCTGTTTTTT.

This clonotype was detected ten times or more. This rearrangement joins TRBV7-2 to TRBJ2-5, with D possibly being TRBD2 (6 bases). Germline CDR1 reads SGHTA; CDR2 reads FQGNSA. The CDR3 length is 16 residues. The germline V and J ends were trimmed by 4 bases and 2 bases, with 17 bases remaining between them. The CDR3: CASSSYGGTIQETQYF. The CDR3 coding sequence is TGTGCCAGCAGCTCTTACGGGGGTACTATTCAAGAGACCCAGTACTTC.

On this clonotype: A much more abundant neighbour one base away suggests this may be a read error. This chain uses TRBV2 with TRBJ2-2; 8 bases map to TRBD1. The CDR3 has 15 amino acids. CDR1 SNHLY and CDR2 FYNNEI come from the germline V gene. CDR3 coding DNA: TGTACCAGCAGCGGGTCAGGGGGCAACACCGGGGAGCTGTTTTTT. It encodes CTSSGSGGNTGELFF.

This chain connects TRBV6-1 to TRBJ1-6, with D unclear. V shed 5 bases and J shed 7 bases, with 12 bases lying between them. This CDR3 is 14 amino acids long. Per the germline V gene, CDR1 is MNHNS and CDR2 is SASEGT. CDR3 sequence reads: CASSPRAANSPLHF. The CDR3 DNA is TGTGCCAGCAGTCCCCGGGCCGCAAATTCACCCCTCCACTTT.

The CDR3 nucleotides read TGTGCCAGCAGCCGGGGGCAGGGGGCGCGTGGCTACACCTTC. Its translation: CASSRGQGARGYTF. V is TRBV2 and J is TRBJ1-2; 8 nucleotides match TRBD1. The CDR3 is 14 amino acids. The J segment lost 7 bases and the V segment lost 6 bases, leaving 10 bases of the junction unmatched. CDR1 SNHLY and CDR2 FYNNEI come from the germline V gene. Supplemented by reference TRBV2 and TRBJ1-2, the full variable domain reads EPEVTQTPSHQVTQMGQEVILRCVPISNHLYFYWYRQILGQKVEFLVSFYNNEISEKSEIFDDQFSVERPDGSNFTLKIRSTKLEDSAMYFCASSRGQGARGYTFGSGTRLTVV.

V usage is TRBV3-1 and J usage is TRBJ1-2; D uncertain. From germline, CDR1 is LGHDT and CDR2 YNNKEL (reference sequence). Trimming removed 4 bases from V and 7 bases from J, with 13 bases in between. There are 13 residues in the CDR3. CDR3 sequence reads: CASSPRERGGYTF. As DNA, the CDR3 is TGTGCCAGCAGCCCAAGAGAGCGCGGTGGCTACACCTTC.

This clonotype has ten or more counts. The CDR3 reads CASSPGSRGGYTF. The CDR3 DNA sequence: TGTGCCAGCAGCCCAGGGTCGAGGGGTGGCTACACCTTC. The gene calls are TRBV28 and TRBJ1-2; possible D gene TRBD1, 5 bases. V was clipped by 6 bases and J by 7 bases, with 15 bases between them. Germline assignment: CDR1 MDHEN and CDR2 SYDVKM. The CDR3 sequence is 13 residues long.

This clonotype was observed a handful of times. The chain's CDR3 is CASTPGSTQYF. The CDR3 region has the DNA TGTGCCAGCACCCCCGGGAGCACGCAGTATTTT. The chain joins TRBV11-2 to TRBJ2-3, with TRBD2 as a possible D gene (6 bases). CDR3 size: 11 residues. The V end lost 7 bases, the J end lost 9 bases, and 11 bases lay between the germline ends. The germline CDR1 and CDR2 sequences are SGHAT and FQNNGV.

This clonotype was counted at least ten times. The rearrangement uses TRBV12-3 or TRBV12-4 and TRBJ2-2, with D hard to call. The V end was cut by 6 bases, the J end by 5 bases, with 10 bases between. This CDR3 comprises 13 residues. The chain's CDR3 is CASSGLRTGELFF. Here the CDR3 DNA reads TGTGCCAGCAGCGGCCTTCGGACCGGGGAGCTGTTTTTT.

V is TRBV10-3 and J is TRBJ1-5; TRBD1 aligns across 7 bases. V trimming: 3 bases; J trimming: 1 base; junction bases outside the gene matches: 9. This CDR3 region has 17 residues. Germline V gene sequence: CDR1 ENHRY, CDR2 SYGVKD. CDR3 nucleotide sequence: TGTGCCATCAGTGACTACTTTAGGGGGCAGAGCAATCAGCCCCAGCATTTT. Translated: CAISDYFRGQSNQPQHF.

This clonotype was seen more than once but under ten times. The chain uses TRBV11-2 and TRBJ2-7; 11 bases map to TRBD2. Trimming cost V 5 bases and J 3 bases; bases outside gene matches: 15. Germline CDR1 is SGHAT and CDR2 is FQNNGV. This CDR3 region has 18 residues. For the CDR3, the DNA is TGTGCCAGCAGCCCTATCCGACTGTTAGCGGGGGGGCTCTACGAGCAGTACTTC. Translation: CASSPIRLLAGGLYEQYF.

Ten or more counts support this clonotype. This chain uses TRBV10-3 with TRBJ2-7; D not certain. This CDR3 is 14 amino acids long. Germline CDR1 and CDR2: ENHRY and SYGVKD. V lost 3 bases, J lost 0 bases, and 9 bases lay in between. The CDR3 bases are TGTGCCATCAGTGATCTTTCAGGCTCCTACGAGCAGTACTTC. Protein sequence: CAISDLSGSYEQYF.

As concerns this clonotype: The junction departs from the called germline gene at one end, perhaps through a read error. V is TRBV12-3 or TRBV12-4 and J is TRBJ2-7; D not resolved. The CDR3 runs 13 residues. CDR3 bases: TGTGCCAGCAGCCCGGACCGGGTCTACGAGCGGTACTTC. This translates into CASSPDRVYERYF.

This clonotype was counted between two and nine times. The J gene is TRBJ2-5, the V gene TRBV7-9; D could derive from TRBD1 or TRBD2 (6 bases each). The CDR3 contains 15 residues. CDR1 and CDR2 from the germline V gene are SEHNR and FQNEAQ (reference sequence). With 3 bases removed from V and 5 bases from J, the gap between germline ends came to 16 bases. DNA of the CDR3: TGTGCCAGCAGCTTCCAAGGGGGGCTCACCGAGACCCAGTACTTC. The encoded protein is CASSFQGGLTETQYF.

In its sample, this clonotype was seen many times. V usage is TRBV7-9 and J usage is TRBJ1-2, with D unclear. CDR1 and CDR2 from the germline V gene are SEHNR and FQNEAQ (reference sequence). The V end lost 1 base, the J end lost 3 bases, and 9 bases lay between the germline ends. The CDR3 totals 14 residues. CDR3 residues: CASSLDAGDYGYTF. In DNA form, the CDR3 reads TGTGCCAGCAGCTTAGATGCAGGCGACTATGGCTACACCTTC.